The subject of this entry is one T cell receptor beta chain. Antigen: not known. The authors ran a second PCR of roughly 6 to 12 cycles using a sample-barcoded 5' primer and a J-beta primer mix. TCRdb processed the 5' RACE reads anew with MiXCR; each CDR3 protein has one entry. Among roughly 1,300,000 distinct CDR3 sequences listed, 55% to 75% were seen once. The sample originates from a study of blood T cells in healthy people across ages. Study-wide results and limits: There was no known CMV status for donors, so expanded clonotype changes were possibly confounded.

The CDR3 extends over 13 amino acids. Germline trimming cut 6 bases from V and 6 bases from J; bases unmatched to any gene: 10. CDR1 and CDR2 from the germline V gene are SQVTM and ANQGSEA. This chain links TRBV29-1 with TRBJ1-2; 7 nucleotides agree with TRBD1. Material: blood. The receptor was derived from a man between 18 and 35 years old in good health. The DNA of the CDR3 is TGCAGCGTCCGGAAGGGACAGTTAAATGGCTACACCTTC. Its protein is CSVRKGQLNGYTF.